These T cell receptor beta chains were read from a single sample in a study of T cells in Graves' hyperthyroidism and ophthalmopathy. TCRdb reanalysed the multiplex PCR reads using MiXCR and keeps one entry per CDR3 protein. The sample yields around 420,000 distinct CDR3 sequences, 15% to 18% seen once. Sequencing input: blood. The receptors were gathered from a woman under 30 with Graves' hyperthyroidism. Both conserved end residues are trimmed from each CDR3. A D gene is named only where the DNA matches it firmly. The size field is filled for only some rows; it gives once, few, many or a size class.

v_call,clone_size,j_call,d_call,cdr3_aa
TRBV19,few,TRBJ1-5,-,ASDGQFNQPQH
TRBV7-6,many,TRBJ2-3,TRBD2,ASSSNSGGATDTQY
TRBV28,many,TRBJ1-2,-,ASSLSPRVMDGYT
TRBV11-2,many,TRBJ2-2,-,ASSLLWGLRGSSGELF
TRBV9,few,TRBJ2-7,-,ASSLGSYGEQY
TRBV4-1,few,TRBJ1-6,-,ASSQDQGRGQGSPLH
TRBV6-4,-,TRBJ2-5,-,AISESGGPTETQY
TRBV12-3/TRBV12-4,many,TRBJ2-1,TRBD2,ASSILAGANNEQF
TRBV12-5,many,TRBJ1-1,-,ASGLFRGAF
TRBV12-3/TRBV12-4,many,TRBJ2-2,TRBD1,ASRSTGGNTGELF
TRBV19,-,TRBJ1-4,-,ASNLGLGAGEKLF
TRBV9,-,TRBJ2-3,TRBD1,ASSGRDRLTDTQY
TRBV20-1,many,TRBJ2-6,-,SARIPGGTPSSGANVLT
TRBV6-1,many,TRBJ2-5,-,ASGSNKETQY
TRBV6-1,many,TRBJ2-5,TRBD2,ASSSGGARETQY
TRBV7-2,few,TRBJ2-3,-,ASSSPSGQRWADTQY
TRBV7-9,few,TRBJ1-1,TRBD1,ASSLLTGTEAF
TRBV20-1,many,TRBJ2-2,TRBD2,SARARPGLSTGELF
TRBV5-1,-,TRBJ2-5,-,ASSEGRGRRRETQY
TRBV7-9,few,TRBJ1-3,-,ARGETGHGNTIY
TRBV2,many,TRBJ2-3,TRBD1,ASRDGQGVDTQY
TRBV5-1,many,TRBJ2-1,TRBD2,ASSSTSGRIEQF
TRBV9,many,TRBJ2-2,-,ASSVGGTGTGELF
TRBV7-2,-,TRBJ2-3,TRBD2,ASSLDSTSGSTDTQY
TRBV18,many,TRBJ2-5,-,ASSQYQETQY
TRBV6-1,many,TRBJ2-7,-,ASRGSGSYEQY
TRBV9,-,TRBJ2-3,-,ASSEPTNTQY
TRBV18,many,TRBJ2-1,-,ASSRSPGVDEQF
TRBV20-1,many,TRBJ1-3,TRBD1,SARAPPRTGRGNTIY
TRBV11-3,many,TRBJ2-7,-,ASSPQGLPYEQY
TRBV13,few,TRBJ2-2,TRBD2,ASSSETSGRLGELF
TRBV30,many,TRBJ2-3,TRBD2,AWSRLAGGGDTQY
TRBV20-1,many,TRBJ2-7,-,SARAWGPGSEQY
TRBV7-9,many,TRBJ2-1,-,ASSFRTPGTDEQF
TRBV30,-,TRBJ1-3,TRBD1,AWSRTGARSGNTIY
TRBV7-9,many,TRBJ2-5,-,ASSLGSGAETQY
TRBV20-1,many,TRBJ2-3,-,SADTSSTDTQY
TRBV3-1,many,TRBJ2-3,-,ASSQGIGAEYTDTQY
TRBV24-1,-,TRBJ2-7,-,ATSDGGMGYEQY
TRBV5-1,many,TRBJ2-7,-,ASRSPRGSEQY
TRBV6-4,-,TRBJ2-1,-,ASTRNVVQGGDEQF
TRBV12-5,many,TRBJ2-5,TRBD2,ASGPPGGGYQETQY
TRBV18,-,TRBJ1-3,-,ASSEDWSSGNTIY